A selection of T cell receptor beta chains follows, all from one sample in a study of OX40 agonist ivuxolimab in advanced cancers. This table comes from immunoSEQ multiplex PCR, and its TCRdb copy is limited to in-frame clones, with some not included. The sample contains 55,000 to 75,000 clones, roughly 87% of which appear only once. Sequenced here: CD4+ or CD8+ T cells sorted from blood, sampled in a trial of the OX40 agonist ivuxolimab. These receptor sequences come from an adult with an advanced solid tumor such as melanoma, head and neck, liver or kidney cancer. Both conserved end residues are part of each CDR3. The D gene is left open where the match is weak. Rows give clone size only sometimes, using once, few, many, or a class for an expanded clone.

V gene: TRBV19
clone size: -
D gene: -
J gene: TRBJ2-1
CDR3 protein: CASNRDGGPYNEQFF
CDR3 DNA: TGTGCCAGTAATCGGGACGGGGGGCCCTACAATGAGCAGTTCTTC

V gene: TRBV7-9
clone size: once
D gene: -
J gene: TRBJ2-3
CDR3 protein: CASSLTFSDTQYF
CDR3 DNA: TGTGCCAGCAGCTTGACATTTTCAGATACGCAGTATTTT

V gene: TRBV7-9
clone size: -
D gene: TRBD1
J gene: TRBJ2-7
CDR3 protein: CASSPDRAVQYEQYF
CDR3 DNA: TGTGCCAGCAGCCCTGACAGGGCGGTTCAGTACGAGCAGTACTTC

V gene: TRBV2
clone size: -
D gene: -
J gene: TRBJ2-2
CDR3 protein: CASSGQRTNTGELFF
CDR3 DNA: TGTGCCAGCAGCGGACAGAGAACGAACACCGGGGAGCTGTTTTTT

V gene: TRBV30
clone size: once
D gene: -
J gene: TRBJ2-1
CDR3 protein: CAWSIKPGHNEQFF
CDR3 DNA: TGTGCCTGGAGTATCAAGCCAGGGCACAATGAGCAGTTCTTC

V gene: TRBV11-3
clone size: -
D gene: -
J gene: TRBJ2-2
CDR3 protein: CASSLDHRGVMNGELFF
CDR3 DNA: TGTGCCAGCAGCTTAGATCATAGGGGCGTTATGAACGGGGAGCTGTTTTTT

V gene: TRBV11-3
clone size: -
D gene: TRBD2
J gene: TRBJ2-3
CDR3 protein: CASSFGLAGSTDTQYF
CDR3 DNA: TGTGCCAGCAGCTTTGGACTAGCGGGGAGCACAGATACGCAGTATTTT

V gene: TRBV19
clone size: -
D gene: -
J gene: TRBJ1-5
CDR3 protein: CASSIWRGQPQHF
CDR3 DNA: TGTGCCAGTAGTATCTGGCGAGGTCAGCCCCAGCATTTT

V gene: TRBV7-2
clone size: -
D gene: TRBD1
J gene: TRBJ2-5
CDR3 protein: CASSREGDRAYPGETQYF
CDR3 DNA: TGTGCCAGCAGCCGAGAGGGGGACAGGGCCTACCCCGGGGAGACCCAGTACTTC

V gene: TRBV5-1
clone size: -
D gene: -
J gene: TRBJ1-2
CDR3 protein: CASSRDERGRSGGYTF
CDR3 DNA: TGCGCCAGCAGCCGAGACGAACGGGGGCGAAGTGGAGGCTACACCTTC

V gene: TRBV11-2
clone size: -
D gene: -
J gene: TRBJ1-6
CDR3 protein: CASSLGSYNSPLHF
CDR3 DNA: TGTGCCAGCAGCTTAGGGTCCTATAATTCACCCCTCCACTTT

V gene: TRBV30
clone size: once
D gene: -
J gene: TRBJ2-1
CDR3 protein: CAWSTGTGENEQFF
CDR3 DNA: TGTGCCTGGAGCACCGGGACCGGGGAAAATGAGCAGTTCTTC

V gene: TRBV6-1
clone size: -
D gene: -
J gene: TRBJ1-2
CDR3 protein: CASRAGGDYGYTF
CDR3 DNA: TGTGCCAGCAGGGCCGGAGGGGACTATGGCTACACCTTC

V gene: TRBV27
clone size: -
D gene: -
J gene: TRBJ2-2
CDR3 protein: CASKGQGTTNTGELFF
CDR3 DNA: TGTGCCAGCAAAGGGCAGGGGACCACGAACACCGGGGAGCTGTTTTTT

V gene: TRBV30
clone size: -
D gene: -
J gene: TRBJ2-5
CDR3 protein: CAWTSRGGETQYF
CDR3 DNA: TGTGCCTGGACGTCCAGAGGGGGGGAGACCCAGTACTTC

V gene: TRBV5-6
clone size: once
D gene: -
J gene: TRBJ1-2
CDR3 protein: CASSLDREYYGYTF
CDR3 DNA: TGTGCCAGCAGCTTGGATAGGGAGTACTATGGCTACACCTTC

V gene: TRBV6-4
clone size: -
D gene: -
J gene: TRBJ1-3
CDR3 protein: CASTRAAPGNTIYF
CDR3 DNA: TGTGCCAGCACCCGGGCGGCCCCTGGAAACACCATATATTTT

V gene: TRBV30
clone size: -
D gene: TRBD1
J gene: TRBJ1-5
CDR3 protein: CAWSKQGNQPQHF
CDR3 DNA: TGTGCCTGGAGTAAACAGGGGAATCAGCCCCAGCATTTT

V gene: TRBV19
clone size: -
D gene: TRBD2
J gene: TRBJ2-5
CDR3 protein: CASKAGGRETQYF
CDR3 DNA: TGTGCCAGTAAAGCGGGGGGGCGGGAGACCCAGTACTTC

V gene: TRBV28
clone size: -
D gene: -
J gene: TRBJ1-3
CDR3 protein: CASSPPGSSGNTIYF
CDR3 DNA: TGTGCCAGCAGCCCGCCGGGCAGCTCTGGAAACACCATATATTTT

V gene: TRBV6-6
clone size: once
D gene: -
J gene: TRBJ1-1
CDR3 protein: CASMWNTEAFF
CDR3 DNA: TGTGCCAGCATGTGGAACACTGAAGCTTTCTTT

V gene: TRBV6-6
clone size: -
D gene: -
J gene: TRBJ2-1
CDR3 protein: CASSYLTGGHNEQFF
CDR3 DNA: TGTGCCAGCAGTTACCTGACGGGGGGCCACAATGAGCAGTTCTTC

V gene: TRBV10-3
clone size: -
D gene: -
J gene: TRBJ1-5
CDR3 protein: CAISTGRNQPQHF
CDR3 DNA: TGTGCCATCAGTACAGGGAGGAATCAGCCCCAGCATTTT

V gene: TRBV6-1
clone size: -
D gene: TRBD1
J gene: TRBJ1-2
CDR3 protein: CASRDGQGYGYTF
CDR3 DNA: TGTGCCAGCAGGGACGGACAGGGCTATGGCTACACCTTC

V gene: TRBV10-1
clone size: -
D gene: -
J gene: TRBJ1-3
CDR3 protein: CASSAGVGNTIYF
CDR3 DNA: TGCGCCAGCAGTGCGGGTGTTGGAAACACCATATATTTT

V gene: TRBV25-1
clone size: -
D gene: TRBD1
J gene: TRBJ2-1
CDR3 protein: CASSELDRGYYEQFF
CDR3 DNA: TGTGCCAGCAGTGAACTGGACAGGGGTTACTATGAGCAGTTCTTC